The 27 T cell receptor beta chains below were found in one sample sequenced in a study of T cell responses to AZD1222 COVID-19 vaccine. Sequenced by immunoSEQ multiplex PCR; TCRdb stores in-frame clones only, minus some. The top ten hold around 1.4% of the sample, which has under 95,000 clones, roughly 90% seen once. Material: peripheral blood, obtained 28 days after the second AZD1222 dose. The receptors were sampled from an adult who received the AZD1222 COVID-19 vaccine.

The V call is TRBV30, the J call TRBJ1-2; 9 bases fit TRBD1. V was clipped by 3 bases and J by 8 bases; unmatched bases: 10. CDR1 is GTSNPN and CDR2 is SVGIG in the germline V gene (reference sequence). The CDR3 is 14 amino acids. CDR3 sequence (DNA): TGTGCCTGGAGATGGGGACAGGGTTCGCAGGGCTACACCTTC. This gives the protein CAWRWGQGSQGYTF.

This rearrangement joins TRBV28 to TRBJ1-5; D unclear. The CDR3 is made up of 12 amino acids. V gave up 6 bases and J gave up 6 bases, with 9 bases separating them. Germline V gene data show CDR1 as MDHEN and CDR2 as SYDVKM. CDR3 nucleotides: TGTGCCAGCAGCCCCTTAAGTCAGCCCCAGCATTTT. Encoded protein: CASSPLSQPQHF.

This chain joins TRBV5-4 and TRBJ2-7; D uncertain. Germline CDR1 SGHNT, CDR2 YYREEE (reference sequence). The CDR3 is made up of 13 amino acids. Trimming stripped 4 bases from V and 1 base from J, with 9 bases between. CDR3 region: CASSKTESYEQYF. DNA for the CDR3: TGTGCCAGCAGCAAAACAGAGTCCTACGAGCAGTACTTC.

The DNA of the CDR3 is TGTGCCAGCAGACCAGGACACGTGAACACTGAAGCTTTCTTT. Amino acid sequence: CASRPGHVNTEAFF. This rearrangement joins TRBV5-5 to TRBJ1-1, with a possible D match to TRBD1 (5 bases). Trimming removed 5 bases at V and 0 bases at J, with 11 bases between. The CDR3 totals 14 residues. Germline assignment: CDR1 SGHKS and CDR2 YYEKEE (reference sequence).

The rearrangement links TRBV5-1 to TRBJ1-4; D ambiguous. The CDR3 length is 13 residues. Deletions cut 7 bases from V and 2 bases from J, with 9 bases between. Germline V gene lookup returns CDR1 SGHRS and CDR2 YFSETQ. This chain's CDR3 is CASRPTTNEKLFF. The CDR3 coding sequence is TGCGCCAGCCGCCCGACGACTAATGAAAAACTGTTTTTT. Supplemented by reference TRBV5-1 and TRBJ1-4, the full variable domain reads KAGVTQTPRYLIKTRGQQVTLSCSPISGHRSVSWYQQTPGQGLQFLFEYFSETQRNKGNFPGRFSGRQFSNSRSEMNVSTLELGDSALYLCASRPTTNEKLFFGSGTQLSVL.

The chain has TRBV7-9 and TRBJ1-2; D might be TRBD1 (5 bases). Germline values: CDR1 SEHNR, CDR2 FQNEAQ (reference sequence). The V end was cut by 4 bases, the J end by 7 bases, with 19 bases between. This CDR3 is built from 15 residues. CDR3 amino acids: CASSWALQGRSGYTF. DNA of the CDR3: TGTGCCAGCAGCTGGGCCCTGCAGGGACGCAGTGGCTACACCTTC.

This clone has a single count. The chain uses TRBV12-3 or TRBV12-4 and TRBJ1-2, with a weak D call TRBD1 (5 bases). Between the trimmed V and J ends, which lost 8 bases and 8 bases, there was a span of 18 bases. There are 13 residues in the CDR3. In nucleotides, the CDR3 is TGTGCCAGCTCCGCCGTCGGGGCGGGGGGCTACACCTTC. It specifies CASSAVGAGGYTF.

This chain joins TRBV10-3 and TRBJ1-5; D unclear. The CDR3 sequence is 15 residues long. The germline V and J ends were trimmed by 3 bases and 0 bases, with 9 bases remaining between them. Per the germline V gene, CDR1 is ENHRY and CDR2 is SYGVKD. CDR3 nucleotides: TGTGCCATCAGTGACATTTCAGATAGCAATCAGCCCCAGCATTTT. It codes for CAISDISDSNQPQHF.

The V gene is TRBV7-9, the J gene TRBJ1-3; 7 bases match TRBD1. CDR1 is SEHNR, CDR2 FQNEAQ, per germline (reference sequence). The CDR3 sequence is 12 residues long. V lost 9 bases and J lost 2; bases outside the gene matches: 1. In DNA form, the CDR3 reads TGTGCCAGAGGGACAGCTGGAAACACCATATATTTT. Amino acid sequence: CARGTAGNTIYF.

V and J are TRBV20-1 and TRBJ2-3; D not certain. Germline values: CDR1 DFQATT, CDR2 SNEGSKA (reference sequence). V was cut by 6 bases and J by 5 bases, with 6 bases left in between. The CDR3 length is 10 residues. CDR3 residues: CSAPIDTQYF. The CDR3 DNA is TGCAGTGCCCCAATAGATACGCAGTATTTT.

This clone was detected once. DNA for the CDR3: TGCGCCAGCAGCGGGTCCTCAAGGGACGCTGGGGCCAACGTCCTGACTTTC. The encoded protein is CASSGSSRDAGANVLTF. The gene calls are TRBV5-1 and TRBJ2-6; D may be TRBD1 or TRBD2 (5 bases each). CDR1 and CDR2 (germline): SGHRS, YFSETQ. Trimming cost V 4 bases and J 2 bases, with 16 bases left between them. The CDR3 extends over 17 amino acids.

J is TRBJ1-4 and V is TRBV5-6; TRBD1 might be the D (5 bases). There are 14 residues in the CDR3. Germline CDR1 and CDR2: SGHDT and YYEEEE. Trimming took 1 base from V and 6 from J, leaving 10 bases between them. CDR3 DNA sequence: TGTGCCAGCAGCTTGAGGGACGGACATGAAAAACTGTTTTTT. Protein product: CASSLRDGHEKLFF. Combining the CDR3 with reference TRBV5-6 and TRBJ1-4 gives the whole variable domain DAGVTQSPTHLIKTRGQQVTLRCSPKSGHDTVSWYQQALGQGPQFIFQYYEEEERQRGNFPDRFSGHQFPNYSSELNVNALLLGDSALYLCASSLRDGHEKLFFGSGTQLSVL.

This rearrangement joins TRBV7-3 to TRBJ1-6, with 7 bases lining up with TRBD1. With V trimmed by 2 bases and J by 6 bases, 7 bases remained unmatched. CDR1 and CDR2 from the germline V gene are SGHTA and FQGTGA. CDR3 length: 16 residues. The CDR3 spells CASSLLGDSLNSPLHF. For the CDR3, the DNA is TGTGCCAGCAGCTTATTGGGGGACAGCCTTAATTCACCCCTCCACTTT.

The rearrangement uses TRBV19 and TRBJ1-5; the D is unclear. The CDR3 sequence is 15 residues long. The germline V gene encodes CDR1 LNHDA and CDR2 SQIVND (reference sequence). Between the trimmed V and J ends, which lost 4 bases and 0 bases, there was a span of 10 bases. The CDR3 is CASSTYTDSNQPQHF. For the CDR3, the DNA is TGTGCCAGTAGTACCTACACGGATAGCAATCAGCCCCAGCATTTT.

The rearrangement links TRBV7-2 to TRBJ2-1; D might be TRBD1 (5 bases). Germline V CDR1 and CDR2: SGHTA, FQGNSA. This CDR3 is 14 amino acids long. Trimming removed 5 bases from V and 5 bases from J, with 13 bases in between. The DNA for the CDR3 is TGTGCCAGCAGCCTCCGTGGCAGGGACAATGAGCAGTTCTTC. It yields the protein CASSLRGRDNEQFF.

This chain connects TRBV7-7 to TRBJ2-3; D call uncertain. This CDR3 is built from 15 residues. Germline V gene sequence: CDR1 SSHAT, CDR2 FNYEAQ (reference sequence). V was pared by 1 base and J by 0 bases, with 8 bases between. Here the CDR3 DNA reads TGTGCCAGCAGCTTAGGCCGATTAAGCACAGATACGCAGTATTTT. Translated, it gives CASSLGRLSTDTQYF.

The J gene is TRBJ1-5, the V gene TRBV18; D is undetermined. The CDR3 runs 14 residues. The V end was cut by 2 bases, the J end by 1 base, with 6 bases between. Per the germline V gene, CDR1 is KGHSH and CDR2 is LQKENI. The CDR3 DNA reads TGTGCCAGCTCACCATATGAGAGCAATCAGCCCCAGCATTTT. The encoded protein is CASSPYESNQPQHF.

This clone was picked up one time. The chain carries TRBV15 and TRBJ1-2; maybe TRBD1 (5 bases). Germline CDR1 LNHNV, CDR2 YYDKDF (reference sequence). The CDR3 is made up of 15 amino acids. V was pared by 0 bases and J by 8 bases, with 16 bases between. The CDR3 sequence is CATSRDPGSLGGYTF. The CDR3 region has the DNA TGTGCCACCAGCAGAGATCCAGGGTCCTTAGGAGGCTACACCTTC. The variable domain in full, with the rest retrieved from reference TRBV15 and TRBJ1-2, is DAMVIQNPRYQVTQFGKPVTLSCSQTLNHNVMYWYQQKSSQAPKLLFHYYDKDFNNEADTPDNFQSRRPNTSFCFLDIRSPGLGDTAMYLCATSRDPGSLGGYTFGSGTRLTVV.

The gene calls are TRBV29-1 and TRBJ2-3; the match to TRBD2 covers 8 bases. This CDR3 has 15 amino acids. Per germline, CDR1 SQVTM and CDR2 ANQGSEA. V shed 0 bases, J shed 7 bases, and the junction held 9 bases outside the gene matches. Here the CDR3 reads CSVEELAGGWYTQYF. As DNA, the CDR3 is TGCAGCGTTGAAGAACTGGCGGGGGGATGGTATACGCAGTATTTT.

The chain couples TRBV28 to TRBJ1-2; no firm D call. This CDR3 contains 12 residues. V gave up 6 bases and J gave up 7 bases, with 12 bases separating them. CDR1 is MDHEN and CDR2 is SYDVKM in the germline V gene. Here the CDR3 DNA reads TGTGCCAGCAGCTCCTCCATAAGTGGCTACACCTTC. Translated: CASSSSISGYTF.

The V gene is TRBV5-1, the J gene TRBJ2-2; D is tentatively TRBD1 or TRBD2 (5 bases each). This CDR3 is 15 amino acids long. Trimming left V 4 bases short and J 6 bases short, with 16 bases between. Germline CDR1 reads SGHRS; CDR2 reads YFSETQ. This CDR3 reads CASSRDPITAGELFF. CDR3 bases: TGCGCCAGCAGCCGGGACCCGATTACGGCCGGGGAGCTGTTTTTT.

This clone is a singleton in its sample. The sample has other DNA sequences that encode this CDR3 too. The chain carries TRBV7-2 and TRBJ2-7; D gene uncertain. The germline gives CDR1 SGHTA, CDR2 FQGNSA. This CDR3 has 15 residues. V lost 1 base to trimming and J lost 0 bases, with 10 bases between them. The CDR3 DNA reads as TGTGCCAGCAGCTTAGGCCCCGGAAGCTCCTACGAGCAGTACTTC. It specifies CASSLGPGSSYEQYF.

The chain uses TRBV28 and TRBJ1-4; D might be TRBD1 (6 bases). Trimming pared 8 bases from V and 8 bases from J, leaving 15 bases between. The CDR3 runs 13 residues. Germline V gene sequence: CDR1 MDHEN, CDR2 SYDVKM. This CDR3 reads CASDSGVREKLFF. CDR3 sequence (DNA): TGTGCCAGCGATTCAGGGGTAAGGGAAAAACTGTTTTTT.

This clone came up once. The rearrangement uses TRBV6-6 and TRBJ1-5, with D hard to call. Germline V gives CDR1 MNHNY, CDR2 SVGAGI (reference sequence). This CDR3 has 14 residues. V lost 8 bases and J 4 bases, leaving 15 bases between the germline ends. Written as DNA, the CDR3 is TGTGCCAGCGAGGGCGCCCTAGGAAATCAGCCCCAGCATTTT. This codes for CASEGALGNQPQHF.

The chain combines TRBV2 with TRBJ2-5, with TRBD2 identical over 8 bases. The V segment lost 3 bases and the J segment 4 bases; nucleotides outside the gene matches: 1. The CDR3 totals 13 residues. Looked up from germline, CDR1 is SNHLY and CDR2 is FYNNEI. Here the CDR3 DNA reads TGTGCCAGCAGTGAGGGACTAGTAGAGACCCAGTACTTC. This codes for CASSEGLVETQYF.

The chain employs TRBV5-4 and TRBJ1-1; D unclear. The CDR3 has 12 amino acids. V was trimmed by 3 bases and J by 7 bases, leaving 10 bases between them. Germline V gives CDR1 SGHNT, CDR2 YYREEE (reference sequence). The CDR3 region has the DNA TGTGCCAGCAGCTACTCTGCGGGTGAAGCTTTCTTT. It codes for CASSYSAGEAFF.

This chain uses TRBV5-4 with TRBJ2-1; D remains unclear. This CDR3 is 12 amino acids long. Germline assignment: CDR1 SGHNT and CDR2 YYREEE (reference sequence). Trimming pared 0 bases from V and 8 bases from J, leaving 6 bases between. The DNA for the CDR3 is TGTGCCAGCAGCTTGGATGCCTATGAGCAGTTCTTC. Its translation: CASSLDAYEQFF.